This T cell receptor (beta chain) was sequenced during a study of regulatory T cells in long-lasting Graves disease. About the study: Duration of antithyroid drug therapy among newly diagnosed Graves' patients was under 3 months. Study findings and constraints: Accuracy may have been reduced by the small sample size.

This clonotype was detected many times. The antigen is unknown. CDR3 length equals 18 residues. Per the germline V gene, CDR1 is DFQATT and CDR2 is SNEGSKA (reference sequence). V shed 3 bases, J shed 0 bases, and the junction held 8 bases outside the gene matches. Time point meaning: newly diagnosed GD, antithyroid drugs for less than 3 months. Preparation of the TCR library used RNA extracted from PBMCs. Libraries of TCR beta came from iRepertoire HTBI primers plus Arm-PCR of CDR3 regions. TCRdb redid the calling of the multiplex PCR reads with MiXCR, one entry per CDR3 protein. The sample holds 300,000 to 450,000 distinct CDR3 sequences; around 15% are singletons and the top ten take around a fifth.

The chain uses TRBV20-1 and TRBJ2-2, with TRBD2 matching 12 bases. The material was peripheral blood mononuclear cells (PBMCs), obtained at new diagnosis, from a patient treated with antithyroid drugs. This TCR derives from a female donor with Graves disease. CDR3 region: CSARTTSGGLANTGELFF. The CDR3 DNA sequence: TGCAGTGCTAGGACGACTAGCGGGGGCCTTGCGAACACCGGGGAGCTGTTTTTT.